A selection of T cell receptor beta chains follows, all from one sample in a study of blood T cells in healthy people across ages. TCRdb fed the 5' RACE reads into MiXCR, producing one record per CDR3 protein. The sample holds approximately 800,000 distinct CDR3 sequences, roughly three fifths seen once. Sequenced input: blood. Receptors originate from a man aged 40-50 years in good health. Each CDR3 is given with its conserved first and last residue. The D gene is left open where the match is weak. The size of a clone is reported for some rows only, either as once, few or many, or as a class for expanded clones.

J: TRBJ2-2; size: -; D: -; V: TRBV4-3; CDR3: CASSREPLPGGELFF; DNA: TGCGCCAGCAGCCGAGAGCCTCTACCCGGCGGGGAGCTGTTTTTT
J: TRBJ2-3; size: -; D: TRBD2; V: TRBV5-1; CDR3: CASTLTSATQYF; DNA: TGCGCCAGCACACTGACTAGCGCTACGCAGTATTTT
J: TRBJ2-5; size: -; D: -; V: TRBV20-1; CDR3: CSASPDGGKVTQYF; DNA: TGCAGTGCTAGTCCAGATGGGGGTAAAGTGACCCAGTACTTC
J: TRBJ2-5; size: -; D: TRBD1; V: TRBV20-1; CDR3: CSARKGADWETQYF; DNA: TGCAGTGCTAGGAAGGGGGCGGACTGGGAGACCCAGTACTTC
J: TRBJ2-5; size: few; D: TRBD1; V: TRBV24-1; CDR3: CATSDLTGSQETQYF; DNA: TGTGCCACCAGTGATCTGACAGGGTCCCAAGAGACCCAGTACTTC
J: TRBJ2-5; size: -; D: TRBD1; V: TRBV9; CDR3: CASSPRTGNQETQYF; DNA: TGTGCCAGCAGCCCCCGGACAGGTAACCAAGAGACCCAGTACTTC
J: TRBJ2-7; size: once; D: TRBD2; V: TRBV5-1; CDR3: CASSSGLAGRGSYEQYF; DNA: TGCGCCAGCAGCTCGGGACTAGCGGGAAGAGGTTCCTACGAGCAGTACTTC
J: TRBJ2-3; size: few; D: -; V: TRBV2; CDR3: CASSVIEGLDTQYF; DNA: TGTGCCAGCAGTGTCATAGAGGGGTTGGATACGCAGTATTTT
J: TRBJ2-3; size: -; D: TRBD2; V: TRBV2; CDR3: CASRGGLAGGDTQYF; DNA: TGTGCCAGCAGAGGGGGACTAGCGGGAGGAGATACGCAGTATTTT
J: TRBJ2-6; size: few; D: -; V: TRBV6-6; CDR3: CASSSGRNSGANVLTF; DNA: TGTGCCAGCAGTTCTGGACGGAACTCTGGGGCCAACGTCCTGACTTTC
J: TRBJ2-5; size: -; D: -; V: TRBV6-6; CDR3: CASSYIGDPNEQYF; DNA: TGTGCCAGCAGTTACATCGGGGATCCGAATGAGCAGTACTTC
J: TRBJ1-2; size: -; D: -; V: TRBV20-1; CDR3: CSARAPGGPGGYTF; DNA: TGCAGTGCTAGAGCGCCCGGGGGGCCGGGTGGCTACACCTTC
J: TRBJ1-5; size: -; D: TRBD1; V: TRBV6-1; CDR3: CASSGTGTGGFSGQPQHF; DNA: TGTGCCAGCAGTGGCACCGGGACAGGGGGTTTCTCGGGTCAGCCCCAGCATTTT
J: TRBJ2-7; size: -; D: TRBD1; V: TRBV20-1; CDR3: CSARGSGTGVYEQYF; DNA: TGCAGTGCTAGAGGATCCGGGACAGGGGTCTACGAGCAGTACTTC
J: TRBJ2-3; size: -; D: -; V: TRBV5-1; CDR3: CASSERFPGRRGANTDTQYF; DNA: TGCGCCAGCAGCGAGAGATTCCCGGGCCGCCGGGGGGCCAATACAGATACGCAGTATTTT
J: TRBJ2-1; size: -; D: TRBD1; V: TRBV5-1; CDR3: CASSLRTGVGNEQFF; DNA: TGCGCCAGCAGCTTAAGGACAGGGGTGGGCAATGAGCAGTTCTTC
J: TRBJ1-2; size: few; D: -; V: TRBV10-3; CDR3: CAIRRVRRQNYGYTF; DNA: TGTGCCATCAGGAGGGTCCGACGCCAGAACTATGGCTACACCTTC
J: TRBJ2-4; size: -; D: -; V: TRBV7-3; CDR3: CASSLAGWDNIQYF; DNA: TGTGCCAGCAGCTTAGCAGGATGGGACAACATTCAGTACTTC
J: TRBJ2-7; size: -; D: TRBD1; V: TRBV20-1; CDR3: CSAEDRGIYEQYF; DNA: TGCAGTGCTGAAGACAGGGGGATCTACGAGCAGTACTTC
J: TRBJ1-2; size: -; D: -; V: TRBV10-3; CDR3: CAINSASVYGYTF; DNA: TGTGCCATCAATTCAGCTTCGGTTTATGGCTACACCTTC
J: TRBJ2-7; size: -; D: TRBD2; V: TRBV9; CDR3: CASSGHSGSDREQYF; DNA: TGTGCCAGCAGCGGACATAGCGGGAGTGACCGAGAGCAGTACTTC
J: TRBJ1-2; size: -; D: -; V: TRBV12-3/TRBV12-4; CDR3: CASSHEGHDYGYTF; DNA: TGTGCCAGCAGCCATGAGGGACACGATTATGGCTACACCTTC
J: TRBJ2-3; size: -; D: -; V: TRBV20-1; CDR3: CSARRGSGGSLSVLTQYF; DNA: TGCAGTGCTAGAAGGGGGAGCGGAGGAAGCTTATCCGTCCTTACGCAGTATTTT
J: TRBJ2-3; size: -; D: -; V: TRBV7-6; CDR3: CASSPLGVDNTDTQYF; DNA: TGTGCCAGCAGCCCTCTAGGGGTAGATAACACAGATACGCAGTATTTT
J: TRBJ2-1; size: -; D: TRBD2; V: TRBV29-1; CDR3: CSVSLAGGPGEQFF; DNA: TGCAGCGTTTCCCTAGCGGGAGGGCCGGGTGAGCAGTTCTTC
J: TRBJ2-1; size: -; D: -; V: TRBV15; CDR3: CATSESRIPRGNEQFF; DNA: TGTGCCACCAGCGAGTCGAGGATTCCGAGGGGCAATGAGCAGTTCTTC
J: TRBJ1-2; size: few; D: TRBD1; V: TRBV7-2; CDR3: CASSDRDRGIGYTF; DNA: TGTGCCAGCAGCGATAGGGACAGGGGGATTGGCTACACCTTC
J: TRBJ2-5; size: once; D: -; V: TRBV28; CDR3: CASSLPEGVNEQYF; DNA: TGTGCCAGCAGTTTACCTGAAGGGGTCAATGAGCAGTACTTC
J: TRBJ1-1; size: -; D: TRBD1; V: TRBV20-1; CDR3: CSALEARGNFGLMNTEAFF; DNA: TGCAGTGCTCTAGAGGCCAGGGGGAACTTCGGTCTTATGAACACTGAAGCTTTCTTT
J: TRBJ2-5; size: -; D: TRBD2; V: TRBV12-3/TRBV12-4; CDR3: CASSLYLTSVETQYF; DNA: TGTGCCAGCAGTTTATACTTGACTAGCGTGGAGACCCAGTACTTC
J: TRBJ2-7; size: few; D: -; V: TRBV11-3; CDR3: CASSTLGGGSRSYEQYF; DNA: TGTGCCAGCTCTACCCTTGGGGGCGGCTCTCGTTCCTACGAGCAGTACTTC
J: TRBJ2-1; size: -; D: -; V: TRBV7-2; CDR3: CASSLLRLDEQFF; DNA: TGTGCCAGCAGCTTACTCCGCCTCGATGAGCAGTTCTTC
J: TRBJ1-6; size: -; D: -; V: TRBV20-1; CDR3: CSAEGGAVGDNSPLHF; DNA: TGCAGTGCTGAGGGGGGCGCGGTTGGGGATAATTCACCCCTCCACTTT
J: TRBJ1-1; size: -; D: -; V: TRBV6-1; CDR3: CASSDRHKEAFF; DNA: TGTGCCAGCAGTGACCGGCATAAAGAAGCTTTCTTT
J: TRBJ2-1; size: few; D: -; V: TRBV6-5; CDR3: CASSYRGVMGNEQFF; DNA: TGTGCCAGCAGTTATAGGGGGGTGATGGGCAATGAGCAGTTCTTC
J: TRBJ2-7; size: -; D: -; V: TRBV19; CDR3: CASSLVANEQYF; DNA: TGTGCCAGTAGCCTAGTGGCCAACGAGCAGTACTTC
J: TRBJ2-7; size: once; D: -; V: TRBV20-1; CDR3: CSAIKWGNYEQYF; DNA: TGCAGTGCAATAAAATGGGGCAACTACGAGCAGTACTTC
J: TRBJ2-1; size: once; D: -; V: TRBV24-1; CDR3: CATSEEDRAYNEQFF; DNA: TGTGCCACCAGTGAGGAGGACAGAGCTTACAATGAGCAGTTCTTC
J: TRBJ1-2; size: -; D: -; V: TRBV12-5; CDR3: CASGLVTRNYGYTF; DNA: TGTGCTAGTGGTTTGGTAACACGGAACTATGGCTACACCTTC
J: TRBJ1-4; size: few; D: -; V: TRBV7-2; CDR3: CASSLDPSQEKLFF; DNA: TGTGCCAGCAGCTTAGACCCGAGTCAGGAAAAACTGTTTTTT
J: TRBJ2-4; size: -; D: TRBD1; V: TRBV12-5; CDR3: CASGTPGQGENIQYF; DNA: TGTGCTAGTGGTACCCCGGGACAGGGGGAAAACATTCAGTACTTC
J: TRBJ2-3; size: -; D: -; V: TRBV28; CDR3: CASSVGTPGTDTQYF; DNA: TGTGCCAGCAGTGTCGGGACTCCCGGCACAGATACGCAGTATTTT
J: TRBJ2-5; size: -; D: -; V: TRBV20-1; CDR3: CSAREAEETQYF; DNA: TGCAGTGCTAGAGAGGCGGAAGAGACCCAGTACTTC
J: TRBJ2-2; size: once; D: -; V: TRBV3-1; CDR3: CASSQTDSTGELFF; DNA: TGTGCCAGCAGCCAAACTGACTCAACCGGGGAGCTGTTTTTT
J: TRBJ2-1; size: -; D: -; V: TRBV27; CDR3: CASSPRASGEQFF; DNA: TGTGCCAGCAGTCCCCGAGCCAGCGGGGAGCAGTTCTTC
J: TRBJ2-4; size: few; D: TRBD1; V: TRBV5-1; CDR3: CASRAGQGSRQNIQYF; DNA: TGCGCCAGCAGGGCTGGACAGGGGAGTCGCCAAAACATTCAGTACTTC
J: TRBJ1-2; size: -; D: TRBD1; V: TRBV7-6; CDR3: CASSVQGMDGYTF; DNA: TGTGCCAGCAGCGTACAGGGGATGGATGGCTACACCTTC
J: TRBJ1-4; size: -; D: -; V: TRBV6-1; CDR3: CASITKGLANEKLFF; DNA: TGTGCCAGCATCACCAAGGGCTTGGCTAATGAAAAACTGTTTTTT
J: TRBJ1-2; size: -; D: -; V: TRBV10-3; CDR3: CAISDRVGYTF; DNA: TGTGCCATCAGTGACAGGGTTGGCTACACCTTC
J: TRBJ1-1; size: -; D: -; V: TRBV20-1; CDR3: CSARDLALPEAFF; DNA: TGCAGTGCTAGAGATCTCGCGCTTCCTGAAGCTTTCTTT
J: TRBJ2-5; size: few; D: TRBD2; V: TRBV9; CDR3: CASSETLADQETQYF; DNA: TGTGCCAGCAGCGAGACACTAGCGGATCAAGAGACCCAGTACTTC
J: TRBJ2-3; size: few; D: -; V: TRBV15; CDR3: CATSKGTASTDTQYF; DNA: TGTGCCACCAGCAAAGGGACGGCTAGCACAGATACGCAGTATTTT
J: TRBJ1-2; size: few; D: -; V: TRBV12-3/TRBV12-4; CDR3: CASSLVYRRETEYYGYTF; DNA: TGTGCCAGCAGTTTAGTATATCGCAGGGAAACGGAATACTATGGCTACACCTTC
J: TRBJ2-1; size: few; D: TRBD2; V: TRBV29-1; CDR3: CSVGGTSDYNEQFF; DNA: TGCAGCGTTGGAGGGACTAGCGACTACAATGAGCAGTTCTTC
J: TRBJ1-6; size: -; D: -; V: TRBV28; CDR3: CASWRRFSNSPLHF; DNA: TGTGCCAGTTGGCGAAGGTTCTCAAATTCACCCCTCCACTTT
J: TRBJ2-5; size: -; D: TRBD2; V: TRBV5-1; CDR3: CASSSSGGLGETQYF; DNA: TGCGCCAGCAGCTCTAGCGGGGGATTGGGAGAGACCCAGTACTTC
J: TRBJ2-7; size: few; D: -; V: TRBV6-1; CDR3: CASKGTAVEQYF; DNA: TGTGCCAGCAAGGGAACAGCCGTCGAGCAGTACTTC
J: TRBJ2-1; size: -; D: -; V: TRBV7-3; CDR3: CASSLDYGYGEQFF; DNA: TGTGCCAGCAGCTTAGACTATGGCTACGGTGAGCAGTTCTTC
J: TRBJ2-1; size: -; D: -; V: TRBV7-3; CDR3: CASSSQGQMSSYNEQFF; DNA: TGTGCCAGCAGCTCCCAAGGACAGATGAGCTCCTACAATGAGCAGTTCTTC